Shown below are 8 T cell receptor beta chains from a single sample sequenced in a study of CD8+CD57+ T cells in acquired aplastic anemia. Genomic DNA, the template, was used for profiling of the TCR beta VDJ and CDR3. MiXCR, run by TCRdb on the reads, gives a single entry per CDR3 protein. This sample yields approximately 95,000 distinct CDR3 sequences, of which 55% to 80% are seen a single time; 55% to 65% belongs to the top ten. Sequenced patients had shown CD8+CD57+ cell expansion by flow cytometry. Sequences were obtained from sorted CD4+, CD8+, or CD8+CD57+ T cells (not recorded which) from PBMCs. These receptors all stem from a human donor with aplastic anemia.

As DNA, the CDR3 is TGTGCCACCAGTGACCGTGGACAGTCCTATGGCTACACCTTC. Amino acids: CATSDRGQSYGYTF. The chain has TRBV24-1 and TRBJ1-2; D is perhaps TRBD1 (6 bases). Germline lookup yields CDR1 KGHDR and CDR2 SFDVKD. V lost 4 bases to trimming and J lost 4 bases, with 12 bases between them. The CDR3 consists of 14 residues.

This clonotype was found many times. The chain has TRBV12-5 and TRBJ2-7; the match to TRBD1 covers 9 bases. The ends lost 3 bases at V and 6 bases at J; junction bases unmatched: 18. This CDR3 has 18 amino acids. The germline gives CDR1 LGHNT, CDR2 FRNRAP. Here the CDR3 reads CASGLPTLSRDRVLEQYF. CDR3 nucleotide sequence: TGTGCTAGTGGTTTACCCACTCTCTCCCGGGACAGGGTCCTCGAGCAGTACTTC.

This chain connects TRBV11-1 to TRBJ2-1, with 7 nucleotides matching TRBD2. The ends lost 5 bases at V and 9 bases at J; junction bases unmatched: 10. Looked up from germline, CDR1 is SGHAT and CDR2 is FQDESV (reference sequence). CDR3 size: 14 residues. The CDR3 protein is CASSQGLRFSEQFF. CDR3 DNA: TGTGCCAGCAGCCAGGGACTACGCTTCAGTGAGCAGTTCTTC.

The chain joins TRBV7-9 to TRBJ2-7; TRBD2 matches 9 bases. The CDR3 covers 12 residues. With 10 bases clipped from V and 3 bases from J, the junction kept 4 bases outside the gene matches. CDR1 is SEHNR, CDR2 FQNEAQ, per germline (reference sequence). The CDR3 sequence is CANSGSDYEQYF. In DNA form, the CDR3 reads TGTGCCAATAGCGGGAGCGACTACGAGCAGTACTTC.

The chain employs TRBV20-1 and TRBJ2-7; TRBD2 matches 10 bases. The CDR3 covers 13 residues. In germline, CDR1 is DFQATT, CDR2 SNEGSKA (reference sequence). V gave up 6 bases and J gave up 7 bases; unmatched junction bases: 9. The CDR3 protein is CSAPRAGGAEQYF. The CDR3 nucleotides read TGCAGTGCCCCTAGAGCGGGAGGGGCTGAGCAGTACTTC.

This clonotype came up a few times. V gene TRBV20-1 combines with J gene TRBJ1-1; weak D call: TRBD1 (5 bases). Germline V gene sequence: CDR1 DFQATT, CDR2 SNEGSKA (reference sequence). The CDR3 has 13 residues. V dropped 3 bases and J dropped 5 bases, with 13 bases sitting between them. The CDR3 spells CSARAGLETEAFF. The CDR3 DNA reads TGCAGTGCTAGGGCAGGGTTAGAGACTGAAGCTTTCTTT.

The sample holds a few counts of this clonotype. The chain has TRBV25-1 and TRBJ1-2; the D is unclear. Germline values: CDR1 MGHDK, CDR2 SYGVNS. The CDR3 contains 14 residues. Trimming took off 3 bases at V and 2 bases at J, with 10 bases between the two ends. CDR3 sequence reads: CASSDRSSNYGYTF. Here the CDR3 DNA reads TGTGCCAGCAGTGACAGGTCAAGCAACTATGGCTACACCTTC.

The chain combines TRBV5-1 with TRBJ1-1, with 7 bases fitting TRBD1. Trimming at V came to 1 base and at J to 5 bases, leaving 14 bases not matched to a gene. Germline assignment: CDR1 SGHRS and CDR2 YFSETQ. The CDR3 totals 17 residues. The CDR3 nucleotides read TGCGCCAGCAGCTTGTCGCCTAACAGGGGCCAGGGGACTGAAGCTTTCTTT. It specifies CASSLSPNRGQGTEAFF.